These 20 T cell receptor beta chains were sequenced from one sample in a study of cytomegalovirus exposure and HLA in healthy donors. This PCR relied on a set of 60 Vbeta primers and 13 Jbeta primers. Some clones are missing from TCRdb's copy, which holds only in-frame ones; the method was immunoSEQ multiplex PCR. The sample carries 90,000 to 100,000 clones, 74% recorded once. Sequencing input: PBMCs. The receptors originated from a male donor in good health and CMV-seronegative.

J is TRBJ1-5 and V is TRBV15; TRBD1 matches 7 bases. The junction had 9 bases not matched to a gene; V was cut back by 0 bases and J by 7 bases. The V gene's germline CDR1 is LNHNV and CDR2 YYDKDF (reference sequence). The CDR3 loop spans 16 amino acids. This chain's CDR3 is CATSRDPGGFTQPQHF. The CDR3 DNA is TGTGCCACCAGCAGAGATCCAGGGGGATTCACCCAGCCCCAGCATTTT. Full variable domain (rest looked up from reference TRBV15 and TRBJ1-5): DAMVIQNPRYQVTQFGKPVTLSCSQTLNHNVMYWYQQKSSQAPKLLFHYYDKDFNNEADTPDNFQSRRPNTSFCFLDIRSPGLGDTAMYLCATSRDPGGFTQPQHFGDGTRLSIL.

This clone is termed medium-sized (0.01 to 0.1%). Within the sample, other DNA sequences also encode this same CDR3. The CDR3 is CASSGGYSNQPQHF. CDR3 DNA sequence: TGTGCCAGCTCAGGAGGTTATAGCAATCAGCCCCAGCATTTT. This rearrangement joins TRBV9 to TRBJ1-5; D ambiguous. Germline V gene lookup returns CDR1 SGDLS and CDR2 YYNGEE. V was clipped by 7 bases and J by 0 bases, with 11 bases between them. The CDR3 runs to 14 residues.

The chain links TRBV9 to TRBJ1-1; 9 bases map to TRBD1. Germline CDR1 and CDR2: SGDLS and YYNGEE. The ends lost 6 bases at V and 4 bases at J; junction bases unmatched: 4. CDR3 size: 13 residues. The CDR3 nucleotides read TGTGCCAGCAACAGGGGGCTTGGCACTGAAGCTTTCTTT. Translation gives CASNRGLGTEAFF. The variable domain in full, completed from reference TRBV9 and TRBJ1-1, reads DSGVTQTPKHLITATGQRVTLRCSPRSGDLSVYWYQQSLDQGLQFLIQYYNGEERAKGNILERFSAQQFPDLHSELNLSSLELGDSALYFCASNRGLGTEAFFGQGTRLTVV.

CDR3 loop: CASSELAGGYNEQFF. CDR3 DNA sequence: TGTGCCAGCAGTGAACTAGCGGGAGGGTACAATGAGCAGTTCTTC. This chain joins TRBV6-1 and TRBJ2-1; 12 bases agree with TRBD2. The CDR3 totals 15 residues. CDR1 and CDR2 (germline): MNHNS, SASEGT. The J segment lost 4 bases and the V segment lost 2 bases, leaving 0 bases of the junction unmatched.

The rearrangement joins TRBV7-2 to TRBJ2-7, with 10 nucleotides matching TRBD2. V was clipped by 8 bases and J by 9 bases; unmatched bases: 13. The CDR3 consists of 14 residues. In germline, CDR1 is SGHTA, CDR2 FQGNSA. The CDR3 DNA sequence: TGTGCCAGCGGTGGAACTAGCGGGGCTCGTGGGCAGTACTTC. Its translation: CASGGTSGARGQYF.

V and J are TRBV5-4 and TRBJ2-2, with a tentative D call TRBD1 (5 bases). This CDR3 is 13 amino acids long. The V gene's germline CDR1 is SGHNT and CDR2 YYREEE (reference sequence). Between the trimmed V and J ends, which lost 1 base and 4 bases, there was a span of 5 bases. The CDR3 coding sequence is TGTGCCAGCAGCTTGCAGGGCACCGGGGAGCTGTTTTTT. It specifies CASSLQGTGELFF.

The chain employs TRBV28 and TRBJ1-2; a weak D match, TRBD1 (5 bases). Deletions cut 7 bases from V and 1 base from J, with 10 bases between. Per germline, CDR1 MDHEN and CDR2 SYDVKM. CDR3 size: 13 residues. As DNA, the CDR3 is TGTGCCAGCACGATGACAGATAACTATGGCTACACCTTC. This encodes CASTMTDNYGYTF.

The chain has TRBV7-8 and TRBJ1-1, with 10 positions matching TRBD1. Trimming removed 5 bases from V and 6 bases from J; junction bases left unmatched: 9. The CDR3 totals 15 residues. Germline CDR1 is SGHVS and CDR2 is FQNEAQ. CDR3 in amino acids: CASSNRDRGVAEAFF. The CDR3, as DNA: TGTGCCAGCAGCAACCGGGACAGGGGAGTAGCTGAAGCTTTCTTT.

The V call is TRBV9, the J call TRBJ2-3, with 8 bases lining up with TRBD2. CDR3 length equals 15 residues. Germline V gene lookup returns CDR1 SGDLS and CDR2 YYNGEE. Trimming at V came to 5 bases and at J to 6 bases, leaving 11 bases not matched to a gene. The DNA of the CDR3 is TGTGCCAGCAGTCTAAGGGCCCAGCGGGGGGATACGCAGTATTTT. It is translated as CASSLRAQRGDTQYF.

The rearrangement joins TRBV28 to TRBJ1-2; D is undetermined. Trimming took 3 bases from V and 4 from J, leaving 9 bases between them. The CDR3 is 13 residues long. CDR1 and CDR2 (germline): MDHEN, SYDVKM. CDR3 DNA: TGTGCCAGCAGTTTTGGTGATAGCTATGGCTACACCTTC. It encodes CASSFGDSYGYTF.

V and J are TRBV7-6 and TRBJ1-1, with D uncertain. The germline V gene encodes CDR1 SGHVS and CDR2 FNYEAQ. The CDR3 consists of 13 residues. The V gene lost 4 bases and the J gene lost 0 bases, with 6 bases spanning the gap. The CDR3 DNA is TGTGCCAGCAGCTCGACACTGAACACTGAAGCTTTCTTT. This translates into CASSSTLNTEAFF.

This clone came up once. This chain links TRBV11-2 with TRBJ2-7; 7 nucleotides match TRBD2. Looked up from germline, CDR1 is SGHAT and CDR2 is FQNNGV. The CDR3 has 14 residues. The V segment lost 5 bases and the J segment 1 base; nucleotides outside the gene matches: 5. CDR3 bases: TGTGCCAGCAGCGCCAGCGGGACTTCCTACGAGCAGTACTTC. Translation: CASSASGTSYEQYF. The full variable domain, with the rest looked up from reference TRBV11-2 and TRBJ2-7, is EAGVAQSPRYKIIEKRQSVAFWCNPISGHATLYWYQQILGQGPKLLIQFQNNGVVDDSQLPKDRFSAERLKGVDSTLKIQPAKLEDSAVYLCASSASGTSYEQYFGPGTRLTVT.

The chain joins TRBV7-2 to TRBJ1-1, with TRBD1 identical over 8 bases. The CDR3 runs 15 residues. CDR1 and CDR2 (germline): SGHTA, FQGNSA. The J segment lost 3 bases and the V segment lost 5 bases, leaving 8 bases of the junction unmatched. CDR3 DNA: TGTGCCAGCAGCCTCCACAGGGGGGCTGACACTGAAGCTTTCTTT. This encodes CASSLHRGADTEAFF. Filled out from reference TRBV7-2 and TRBJ1-1, the complete variable domain reads GAGVSQSPSNKVTEKGKDVELRCDPISGHTALYWYRQSLGQGLEFLIYFQGNSAPDKSGLPSDRFSAERTGGSVSTLTIQRTQQEDSAVYLCASSLHRGADTEAFFGQGTRLTVV.

The V gene is TRBV27, the J gene TRBJ2-2; D is possibly TRBD2 (7 bases). V lost 1 base to trimming and J lost 5 bases, with 14 bases between them. CDR3 size: 16 residues. From germline, CDR1 is MNHEY and CDR2 SMNVEV (reference sequence). DNA for the CDR3: TGTGCCAGCAGTTTATGGCGGGGGCAGGGGACCGGGGAGCTGTTTTTT. Its translation: CASSLWRGQGTGELFF.

V is TRBV19 and J is TRBJ2-1; TRBD2 matches at 7 bases. V shed 4 bases and J 8 bases; nucleotides not matched to a gene: 5. The CDR3 extends over 13 amino acids. The germline V gene encodes CDR1 LNHDA and CDR2 SQIVND (reference sequence). The CDR3 bases are TGTGCCAGTAGTAGCGGGAGATCCTATGAGCAGTTCTTC. The encoded protein is CASSSGRSYEQFF.

This chain uses TRBV19 with TRBJ1-1; possible D gene TRBD1, 6 bases. This CDR3 contains 14 residues. The germline V and J ends were trimmed by 7 bases and 0 bases, with 12 bases remaining between them. Per the germline V gene, CDR1 is LNHDA and CDR2 is SQIVND (reference sequence). The CDR3 DNA sequence: TGTGCCAGTACCATACAGGGTGTGAACACTGAAGCTTTCTTT. It is translated as CASTIQGVNTEAFF.

This clone was seen more than once but under ten times. V usage is TRBV25-1 and J usage is TRBJ1-2, with no clear D. This CDR3 comprises 13 residues. V lost 2 bases, J lost 8 bases, and 12 bases lay in between. Germline V gene sequence: CDR1 MGHDK, CDR2 SYGVNS. The CDR3 nucleotides read TGTGCCAGCAGTGAACTCCTCCGTGCGGGCTACACCTTC. This translates into CASSELLRAGYTF.

Note on this clone: A junction boundary mismatches the germline segment, possibly from a read error. The chain couples TRBV29-1 to TRBJ1-5; tentative D call: TRBD1 (5 bases). In germline, CDR1 is SQVTM, CDR2 ANQGSEA. This CDR3 contains 14 residues. The DNA of the CDR3 is TGCAGCGTTCAAGAGAGACCGGGGGATCAGCCCCAGCATTTT. Translating it yields CSVQERPGDQPQHF. The whole variable domain, filled in from reference TRBV29-1 and TRBJ1-5, reads SAVISQKPSRDICQRGTSLTIQCQVDSQVTMMFWYRQQPGQSLTLIATANQGSEATYESGFVIDKFPISRPNLTFSTLTVSNMSPEDSSIYLCSVQERPGDQPQHFGDGTRLSIL.

V usage is TRBV5-6 and J usage is TRBJ1-5; 10 bases fit TRBD1. Germline values: CDR1 SGHDT, CDR2 YYEEEE. After removal of 2 bases from V and 4 bases from J, the junction contained 3 bases not matched to a gene. This CDR3 comprises 15 residues. CDR3: CASSLRDRGNQPQHF. For the CDR3, the DNA is TGTGCCAGCAGCTTACGGGACAGGGGAAATCAGCCCCAGCATTTT.

This clone was recorded a few times. The CDR3 loop is CAWLGLQGNLNTEAFF. CDR3 nucleotide sequence: TGTGCCTGGTTGGGCCTACAGGGGAACTTGAACACTGAAGCTTTCTTT. The chain uses TRBV30 and TRBJ1-1; 7 bases are shared with TRBD1. With V trimmed by 5 bases and J by 0 bases, 12 bases remained unmatched. This CDR3 has 16 amino acids. The germline gives CDR1 GTSNPN, CDR2 SVGIG (reference sequence).